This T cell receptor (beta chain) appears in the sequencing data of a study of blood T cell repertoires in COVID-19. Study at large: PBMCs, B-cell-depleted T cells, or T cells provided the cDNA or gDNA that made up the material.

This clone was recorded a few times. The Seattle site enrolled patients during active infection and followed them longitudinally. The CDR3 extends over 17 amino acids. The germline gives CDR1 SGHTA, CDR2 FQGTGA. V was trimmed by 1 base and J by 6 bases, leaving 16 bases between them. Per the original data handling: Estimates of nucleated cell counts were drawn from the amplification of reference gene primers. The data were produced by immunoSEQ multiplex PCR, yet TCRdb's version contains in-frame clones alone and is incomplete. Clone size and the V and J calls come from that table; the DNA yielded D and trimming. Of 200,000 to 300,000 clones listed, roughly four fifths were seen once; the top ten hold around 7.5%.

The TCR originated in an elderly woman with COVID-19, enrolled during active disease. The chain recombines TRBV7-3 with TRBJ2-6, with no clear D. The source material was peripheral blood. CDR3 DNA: TGTGCCAGCAGCTTAAATCCAGGTTCCTCTTCGGCCAACGTCCTGACTTTC. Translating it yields CASSLNPGSSSANVLTF.